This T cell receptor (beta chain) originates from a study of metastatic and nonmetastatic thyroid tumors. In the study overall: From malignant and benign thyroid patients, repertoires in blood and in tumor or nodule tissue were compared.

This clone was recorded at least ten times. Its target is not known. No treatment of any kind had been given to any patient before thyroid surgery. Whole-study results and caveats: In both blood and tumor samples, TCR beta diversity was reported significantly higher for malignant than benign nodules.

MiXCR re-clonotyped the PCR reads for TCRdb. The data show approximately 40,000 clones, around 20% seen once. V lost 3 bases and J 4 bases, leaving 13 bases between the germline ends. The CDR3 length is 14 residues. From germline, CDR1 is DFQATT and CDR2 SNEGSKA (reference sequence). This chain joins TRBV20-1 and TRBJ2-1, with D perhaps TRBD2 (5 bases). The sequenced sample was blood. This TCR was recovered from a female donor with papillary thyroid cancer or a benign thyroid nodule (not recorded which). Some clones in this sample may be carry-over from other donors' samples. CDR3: CSASPGTIYNEQFF. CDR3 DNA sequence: TGCAGTGCTAGTCCGGGAACCATTTACAATGAGCAGTTCTTC.